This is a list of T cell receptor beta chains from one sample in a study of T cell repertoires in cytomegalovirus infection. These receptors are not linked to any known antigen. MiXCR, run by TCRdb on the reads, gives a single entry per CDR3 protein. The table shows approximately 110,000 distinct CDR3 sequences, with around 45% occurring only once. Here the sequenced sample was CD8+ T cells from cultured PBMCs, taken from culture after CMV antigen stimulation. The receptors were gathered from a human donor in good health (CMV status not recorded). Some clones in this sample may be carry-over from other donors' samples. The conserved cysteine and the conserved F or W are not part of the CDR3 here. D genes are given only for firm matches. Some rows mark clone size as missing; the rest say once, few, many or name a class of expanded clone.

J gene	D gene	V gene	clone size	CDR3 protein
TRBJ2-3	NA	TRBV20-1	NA	SASGVLRITDTQY
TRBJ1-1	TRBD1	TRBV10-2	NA	ASSHNRGLNTEAF
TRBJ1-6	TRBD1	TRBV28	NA	ASRPTGTGENSPLH
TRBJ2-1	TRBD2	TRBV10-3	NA	AITSGGAYNEQF
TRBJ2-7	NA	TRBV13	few	ASSLISYEQY
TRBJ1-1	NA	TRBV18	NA	ASSPLTWNTEAF
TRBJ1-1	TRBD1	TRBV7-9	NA	ASSVDRGLGTEAF
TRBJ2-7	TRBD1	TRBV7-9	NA	ASSAGTGGKNEQY
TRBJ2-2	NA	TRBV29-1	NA	SVESRGNTGELF
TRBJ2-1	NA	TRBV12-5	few	ASGLLYNEQF
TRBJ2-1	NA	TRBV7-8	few	ASSFDRSSYNEQF
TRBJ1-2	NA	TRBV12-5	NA	ASGWEGTLYGYT
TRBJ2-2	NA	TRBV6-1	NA	ASSDWTGELF
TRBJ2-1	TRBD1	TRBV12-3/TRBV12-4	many	ASSTPDRETDFSSYNEQF
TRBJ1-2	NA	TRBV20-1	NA	SARDSGGSY
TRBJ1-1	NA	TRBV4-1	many	ASSQPRFGSNTEAF
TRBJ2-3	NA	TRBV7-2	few	ASSSIRGSTDTQY
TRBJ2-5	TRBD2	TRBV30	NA	AWSGLAGDQETQY
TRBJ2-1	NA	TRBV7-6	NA	ASSDPPRGWNEQF
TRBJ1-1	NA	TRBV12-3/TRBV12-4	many	ASSWTESTEAF
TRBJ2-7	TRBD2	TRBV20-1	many	SARRAWTSGSYEQY
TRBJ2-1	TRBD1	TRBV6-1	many	ASKGTVHEQF
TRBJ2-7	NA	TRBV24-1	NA	ATSDPGSYEQY
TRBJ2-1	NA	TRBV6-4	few	ASSDSVGAGYNEQF
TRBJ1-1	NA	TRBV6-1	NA	ASKRGDNTEAF
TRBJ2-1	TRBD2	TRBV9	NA	ASTSSGGAAGEQF
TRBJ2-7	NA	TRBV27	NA	ASSLWGLSEQY
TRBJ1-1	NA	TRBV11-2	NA	ASSLVATGMVNTEAF
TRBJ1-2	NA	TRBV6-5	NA	ASSYSGGLGRTNYGYT
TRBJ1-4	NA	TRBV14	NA	ASSQDLVRVPNEKLF
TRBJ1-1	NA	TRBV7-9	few	ASSLGSAEAF
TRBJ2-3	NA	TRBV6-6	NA	ASSYSTGSTDTQY
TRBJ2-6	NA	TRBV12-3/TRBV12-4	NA	ASSFLAEGANVLT
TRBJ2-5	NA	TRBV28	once	ASSPRPGQSQETQY
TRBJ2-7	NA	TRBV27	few	ASSPSRGPYEQY
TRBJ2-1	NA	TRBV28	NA	ASSLTGFIRF
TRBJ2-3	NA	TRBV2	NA	ASSEAPTDTQY
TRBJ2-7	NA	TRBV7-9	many	ASSFLDYEQY
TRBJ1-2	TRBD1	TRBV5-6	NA	ASSLGDRVHYGYT
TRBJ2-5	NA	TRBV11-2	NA	ASSPHPQGPGTQY
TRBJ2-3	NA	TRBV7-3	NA	ASSSWVGAGAADTQY
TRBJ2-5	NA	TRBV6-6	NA	ASSNPRVQETQY
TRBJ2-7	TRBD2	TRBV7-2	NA	ASSWGGSYYEQY
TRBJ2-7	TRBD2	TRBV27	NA	ASSPITSGGDEQY
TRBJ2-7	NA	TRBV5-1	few	ASSAPGESYEQY
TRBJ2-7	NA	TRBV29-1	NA	SVAMGHLGLEQY
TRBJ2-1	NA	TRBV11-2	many	ASSPQGPSSYNEQF
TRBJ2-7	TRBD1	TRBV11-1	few	ASSAGQGSDYEQY
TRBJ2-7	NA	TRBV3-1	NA	ASSPYHGHQGEQY
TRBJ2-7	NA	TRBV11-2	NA	ASSLNWGGADDEQY
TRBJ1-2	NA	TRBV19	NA	ASSILLVTVNGYT
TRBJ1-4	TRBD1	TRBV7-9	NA	ASSPGTDLWGEKLF
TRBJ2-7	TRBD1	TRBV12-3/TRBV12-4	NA	ASSDLRTGSSYEQY
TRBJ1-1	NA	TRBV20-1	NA	SAPHDLGSEAF
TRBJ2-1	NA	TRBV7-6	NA	ASSLALGTSLGNEQF
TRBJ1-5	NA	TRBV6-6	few	ASSPDGGDNQPQH
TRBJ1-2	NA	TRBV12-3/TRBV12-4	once	ASSTTGYNYGYT
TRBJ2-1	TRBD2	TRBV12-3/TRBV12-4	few	ASSLPGTSGGRVSHEQF
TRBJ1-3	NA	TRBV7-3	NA	ASSLGVGPGNTIY
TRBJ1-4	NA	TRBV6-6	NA	ASSYPNTYNRDDEKLF